The present TCR beta chain was sequenced within a study of T-cell reconstitution after alpha-beta-depleted transplantation in children. Regarding the study as a whole: Several hundred expanded graft clones reportedly supplied alpha-beta T cells about two months after transplant. From surviving recipient T cells and thymic progenitors came the high day-60 TCRbeta diversity observed in some patients.

This clonotype was picked up many times. Its target is unknown. Trimming stripped 5 bases from V and 5 bases from J, with 15 bases between. The CDR3 has 14 amino acids. Looked up from germline, CDR1 is SGHTA and CDR2 is FQGNSA. TCRbeta library preparation incorporated unique molecular identifiers. TCRdb redid the calling of the PCR reads with MiXCR, one entry per CDR3 protein. In the table there are fewer than 550,000 distinct CDR3 sequences, 10% of which are singletons. The specimen comprised PBMCs, sampled before TCRalphabeta/CD19-depleted stem cell transplant. The receptor was derived from a child under 10 years old with inherited bone marrow failure, due to receive a stem cell transplant. The V and J genes are TRBV7-2 and TRBJ2-5; tentative D call: TRBD2 (5 bases). The CDR3 loop is CASSPNTAGETQYF. CDR3 bases: TGTGCCAGCAGCCCGAATACCGCGGGTGAGACCCAGTACTTC.